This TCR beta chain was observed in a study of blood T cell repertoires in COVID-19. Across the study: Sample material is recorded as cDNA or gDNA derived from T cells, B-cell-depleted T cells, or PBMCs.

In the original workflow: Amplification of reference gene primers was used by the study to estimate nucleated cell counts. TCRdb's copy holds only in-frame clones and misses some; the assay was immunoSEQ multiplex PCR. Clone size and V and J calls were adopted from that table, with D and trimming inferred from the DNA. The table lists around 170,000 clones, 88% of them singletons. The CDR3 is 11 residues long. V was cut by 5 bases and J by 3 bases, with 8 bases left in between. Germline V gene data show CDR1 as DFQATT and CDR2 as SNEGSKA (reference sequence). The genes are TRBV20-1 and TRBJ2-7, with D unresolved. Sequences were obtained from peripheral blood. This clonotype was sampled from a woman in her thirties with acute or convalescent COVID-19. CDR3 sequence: CSADSGYEQYF. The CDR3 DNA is TGCAGTGCTGATTCAGGCTACGAGCAGTACTTC.